Presented here are 3 T cell receptor beta chains from one specimen sequenced in a study of STAT3 mutations in large granular lymphocyte leukemia (dated by TCRdb to the late 2010s). Study-level results and caveats: At least one immunodominant TCRbeta clonotype was present in every T-LGLL patient, and multiple immunodominant subclonotypes appeared in about half of the T-LGLL patients.

No cognate antigen is known for these TCRs. The method was the immunoSEQ multiplex PCR assay. What TCRdb holds here is the immuneACCESS table cut down to in-frame rearrangements. Part of the clones is not present; checked against another copy, under half of the missing clones reflect an unresolved V gene, and the others are unexplained. The sample has a few thousand clones on record, around 50% of them singletons. About 80% of the sample lies in the top ten. Input material: peripheral blood mononuclear cells. The origin of the receptors is a man aged 55 to 70 with T-cell large granular lymphocyte leukemia. Some clones in this sample may be carry-over from other donors' samples. The age is the age at diagnosis.

This chain connects TRBV29-1 to TRBJ2-1, with 10 bases fitting TRBD2. The CDR3 totals 14 residues. Germline V gene sequence: CDR1 SQVTM, CDR2 ANQGSEA. V was clipped by 6 bases and J by 6 bases; unmatched bases: 8. The chain's CDR3 is CSVASSGRSNEQFF. CDR3 DNA: TGCAGCGTCGCCTCTAGCGGGAGAAGCAATGAGCAGTTCTTC.

V and J are TRBV5-1 and TRBJ1-4; D possibly corresponds to TRBD1 (5 bases). Germline CDR1 SGHRS, CDR2 YFSETQ. Trimming removed 5 bases from V and 2 bases from J, with 13 bases in between. The CDR3 totals 15 residues. The CDR3 loop reads CASSLGVATNEKLFF. The CDR3 DNA is TGCGCCAGCAGTCTGGGGGTCGCGACTAATGAAAAACTGTTTTTT.

The V and J genes are TRBV5-1 and TRBJ2-3; 10 positions agree with TRBD1. CDR3 length equals 17 residues. V was pared by 4 bases and J by 5 bases, with 13 bases of the junction left unmatched. Germline CDR1 is SGHRS and CDR2 is YFSETQ. CDR3 residues: CASSRTTGTGDLDTQYF. CDR3 bases: TGCGCCAGCAGCAGAACAACCGGGACAGGGGATTTAGATACGCAGTATTTT.